This TCR beta chain was sequenced in a study of graft-versus-host responses after intestinal transplantation. About the research overall: All of the recipients had induction that used anti-thymocyte globulin, then tacrolimus and steroids for two to three years. Study conclusions and caveats: Recipient bone marrow held GvH clones, some seen earlier in ileum or blood.

Regarding this clone: Its cognate antigen is unknown.

Per germline, CDR1 MNHNS and CDR2 SASEGT. The V and J ends lost 1 base and 5 bases respectively, with 8 bases between them. CDR3 length equals 14 residues. Assay used: immunoSEQ multiplex PCR; TCRdb lists only in-frame clones, some missing. The sample yields 50,000 or so clones, around 91% seen once. The source is a human patient who received an intestinal transplant, so some T cells may come from the graft donor. The source material was PBMCs, sampled 118 to 130 days after intestinal transplantation. This rearrangement joins TRBV6-1 to TRBJ1-4; no reliable D call. CDR3 loop: CASSEGFYNEKLFF. The CDR3 DNA is TGTGCCAGCAGTGAAGGCTTCTACAATGAAAAACTGTTTTTT.